These 22 T cell receptor beta chains share one sample of origin, sequenced in a study of shared clonotypes between healthy human individuals. Assay used: immunoSEQ multiplex PCR; TCRdb lists only in-frame clones, some missing. The data show hundreds of thousands of clones, with over 65% seen just once and 1.5% to 2% held by the top ten. The sample taken for sequencing was memory CD4+ T cells sorted from blood. Subset noted: CD45RA-negative fraction. Receptors originate from a woman younger than 45 in good health.

The J gene is TRBJ1-2, the V gene TRBV30; TRBD1 might be the D (5 bases). V lost 2 bases to trimming and J lost 4 bases, with 8 bases between them. The CDR3 runs to 12 residues. CDR1 is GTSNPN, CDR2 SVGIG, per germline (reference sequence). The CDR3 region has the DNA TGTGCCTGGAGTCAGGGCCTCTATGGCTACACCTTC. Translation: CAWSQGLYGYTF.

V usage is TRBV5-1 and J usage is TRBJ1-1, with unresolved D. V was clipped by 4 bases and J by 5 bases, with 15 bases between them. In germline, CDR1 is SGHRS, CDR2 YFSETQ. The length of the CDR3 is 14 residues. CDR3 nucleotide sequence: TGCGCCAGCAGCACCGGACGGCTGGGAACTGAAGCTTTCTTT. Translation: CASSTGRLGTEAFF.

The rearrangement links TRBV27 to TRBJ2-1; 8 bases map to TRBD1. This CDR3 is built from 15 residues. Looked up from germline, CDR1 is MNHEY and CDR2 is SMNVEV (reference sequence). Germline trimming cut 6 bases from V and 4 bases from J; bases unmatched to any gene: 8. This chain's CDR3 is CASSGRTGTYNEQFF. CDR3 coding DNA: TGTGCCAGCAGCGGGCGGACAGGGACTTACAATGAGCAGTTCTTC.

The gene calls are TRBV5-1 and TRBJ1-1, with 8 bases lining up with TRBD1. The CDR3 runs 16 residues. With V trimmed by 0 bases and J by 6 bases, 10 bases remained unmatched. Germline CDR1 and CDR2: SGHRS and YFSETQ. The CDR3 spells CASSLAQTGVISEAFF. CDR3 in DNA: TGCGCCAGCAGCTTGGCTCAGACAGGGGTCATTTCTGAAGCTTTCTTT. Drawing the rest from reference TRBV5-1 and TRBJ1-1, the complete variable domain is KAGVTQTPRYLIKTRGQQVTLSCSPISGHRSVSWYQQTPGQGLQFLFEYFSETQRNKGNFPGRFSGRQFSNSRSEMNVSTLELGDSALYLCASSLAQTGVISEAFFGQGTRLTVV.

The chain links TRBV6-6 to TRBJ2-7; perhaps D is TRBD1 or TRBD2 (5 bases each). The CDR3 covers 13 residues. With 5 bases removed from V and 3 bases from J, the gap between germline ends came to 11 bases. Germline assignment: CDR1 MNHNY and CDR2 SVGAGI (reference sequence). The CDR3 region has the DNA TGTGCCAGCAGTCCCCCTGGGGGCTACGAGCAGTACTTC. This encodes CASSPPGGYEQYF.

V is TRBV5-1 and J is TRBJ2-7; the match to TRBD1 covers 7 bases. The junction had 10 bases not matched to a gene; V was cut back by 1 base and J by 6 bases. Germline V gene data show CDR1 as SGHRS and CDR2 as YFSETQ. The CDR3 is made up of 15 amino acids. CDR3 bases: TGCGCCAGCAGCTTGACTGGGACAGAGGGCTCCGAGCAGTACTTC. Translating gives CASSLTGTEGSEQYF.

In this sample, this clone turned up once. This chain's CDR3 is CASSEDRETQYF. In nucleotides, the CDR3 is TGTGCCAGCAGTGAGGACAGAGAGACCCAGTACTTC. The chain combines TRBV27 with TRBJ2-5; the D gene is possibly TRBD1 (6 bases). V was pared by 5 bases and J by 4 bases, with 8 bases between. CDR1 and CDR2 (germline): MNHEY, SMNVEV (reference sequence). This CDR3 is built from 12 residues.

The chain has TRBV27 and TRBJ1-5; D gene ambiguous. The CDR3 is 12 residues long. Trimming cost V 7 bases and J 7 bases, with 11 bases left between them. CDR1 MNHEY and CDR2 SMNVEV come from the germline V gene (reference sequence). The CDR3 here is CASIPGGQPQHF. Written as DNA, the CDR3 is TGTGCCAGCATTCCTGGAGGGCAGCCCCAGCATTTT.

The chain recombines TRBV10-3 with TRBJ2-3; TRBD2 matches 7 bases. The length of the CDR3 is 13 residues. V was pared by 9 bases and J by 4 bases, with 7 bases of the junction left unmatched. The germline CDR1 and CDR2 sequences are ENHRY and SYGVKD. As DNA, the CDR3 is TGTGCCATTTCCGGGACTACCTCAGATACGCAGTATTTT. It is translated as CAISGTTSDTQYF.

The rearrangement joins TRBV28 to TRBJ1-3; D gene unclear. The germline V gene has CDR1 MDHEN and CDR2 SYDVKM. V gave up 3 bases and J gave up 6 bases, with 6 bases separating them. CDR3 length equals 12 residues. The CDR3 coding sequence is TGTGCCAGCAGTTTGTGGGAAAACACCATATATTTT. It translates to CASSLWENTIYF.

V usage is TRBV27 and J usage is TRBJ2-2; D is unresolved. The CDR3 is made up of 15 amino acids. V lost 5 bases and J 7 bases, leaving 17 bases between the germline ends. Germline V gene lookup returns CDR1 MNHEY and CDR2 SMNVEV (reference sequence). CDR3 residues: CASSAAGGVVGELFF. CDR3 nucleotides: TGTGCCAGCAGTGCCGCCGGCGGAGTGGTCGGGGAGCTGTTTTTT.

The V and J genes are TRBV5-1 and TRBJ1-2; D not certain. Trimming removed 4 bases at V and 3 bases at J, with 16 bases between. The CDR3 is 15 amino acids. Looked up from germline, CDR1 is SGHRS and CDR2 is YFSETQ. The CDR3 DNA is TGCGCCAGCAGCGCAAGAGTGGGCGGAGACTATGGCTACACCTTC. Its translation: CASSARVGGDYGYTF.

This clone has a handful of counts. The chain has TRBV6-5 and TRBJ1-2, with D possibly matching TRBD1 (5 bases). This CDR3 spans 15 amino acids. Trimming left V 7 bases short and J 8 bases short, with 23 bases between. Germline V gene sequence: CDR1 MNHEY, CDR2 SVGAGI. The DNA of the CDR3 is TGTGCCAGCACCCCGTTGAAAGGCAGGGCTATGGGCTACACCTTC. Its translation: CASTPLKGRAMGYTF.

The chain employs TRBV19 and TRBJ2-3, with D maybe TRBD1 (7 bases). The CDR3 extends over 14 amino acids. V gave up 7 bases and J gave up 3 bases, with 14 bases separating them. CDR1 is LNHDA, CDR2 SQIVND, per germline (reference sequence). CDR3 sequence reads: CASTGGRGTDTQYF. Here the CDR3 DNA reads TGTGCCAGTACAGGGGGGAGAGGGACAGATACGCAGTATTTT.

This chain connects TRBV28 to TRBJ2-7; D is possibly TRBD1 (6 bases). The V end lost 5 bases, the J end lost 5 bases, and 19 bases lay between the germline ends. Looked up from germline, CDR1 is MDHEN and CDR2 is SYDVKM. This CDR3 contains 15 residues. Here the CDR3 DNA reads TGTGCCAGCAGTCTTCCTTACAGGGAGATCAACGAGCAGTACTTC. It specifies CASSLPYREINEQYF. The whole variable domain, remainder taken from reference TRBV28 and TRBJ2-7, is DVKVTQSSRYLVKRTGEKVFLECVQDMDHENMFWYRQDPGLGLRLIYFSYDVKMKEKGDIPEGYSVSREKKERFSLILESASTNQTSMYLCASSLPYREINEQYFGPGTRLTVT.

V is TRBV11-2 and J is TRBJ2-7, with D perhaps matching TRBD2 (5 bases). V lost 5 bases, J lost 0 bases, and 11 bases lay in between. Germline CDR1 and CDR2: SGHAT and FQNNGV. The CDR3 is 14 amino acids. For the CDR3, the DNA is TGTGCCAGCAGCATCCAGCGGTCCTCCTACGAGCAGTACTTC. The encoded protein is CASSIQRSSYEQYF.

The chain uses TRBV5-8 and TRBJ2-3; tentatively, D is TRBD2 (6 bases). There are 15 residues in the CDR3. Germline CDR1 and CDR2: SGHTS and YDEGEE. Trimming took off 4 bases at V and 2 bases at J, with 14 bases between the two ends. CDR3 sequence (DNA): TGTGCCAGCAGCGGGAGGCTAGCGATCACAGATACGCAGTATTTT. Amino acids: CASSGRLAITDTQYF.

The chain uses TRBV7-3 and TRBJ2-4; D remains unclear. Germline V CDR1 and CDR2: SGHTA, FQGTGA. Trimming took off 2 bases at V and 7 bases at J, with 9 bases between the two ends. This CDR3 spans 13 amino acids. CDR3 sequence reads: CASSLSAGNIQYF. The CDR3 DNA sequence: TGTGCCAGCAGCTTATCAGCCGGGAACATTCAGTACTTC.

The chain is built from TRBV5-4 and TRBJ2-2; D might be TRBD2 (6 bases). The CDR3 covers 16 residues. Trimming pared 0 bases from V and 5 bases from J, leaving 14 bases between. Germline V gene lookup returns CDR1 SGHNT and CDR2 YYREEE (reference sequence). The CDR3 loop is CASSLAGGSLTGELFF. The CDR3 nucleotides are TGTGCCAGCAGCTTGGCTGGGGGGAGTTTAACCGGGGAGCTGTTTTTT.

The rearrangement uses TRBV6-1 and TRBJ2-7; 10 bases fit TRBD1. The germline CDR1 and CDR2 sequences are MNHNS and SASEGT. Losses at the gene ends were 4 bases for V and 1 base for J; bases not matched to a gene: 7. This CDR3 spans 16 amino acids. This CDR3 reads CASSAKDRGPSYEQYF. CDR3 nucleotides: TGTGCCAGCAGTGCTAAAGACAGGGGGCCTTCCTACGAGCAGTACTTC.

CDR3: CASSSSGSRTYEQYF. The CDR3 DNA sequence: TGCGCCAGCAGCTCCTCGGGGTCCCGGACCTACGAGCAGTACTTC. The V gene is TRBV5-1, the J gene TRBJ2-7, with a weak D call TRBD2 (5 bases). Germline lookup yields CDR1 SGHRS and CDR2 YFSETQ. The CDR3 consists of 15 residues. The V and J ends lost 3 bases and 2 bases respectively, with 15 bases between them.

V is TRBV18 and J is TRBJ1-5; D may be TRBD1 (5 bases). Per germline, CDR1 KGHSH and CDR2 LQKENI. V lost 6 bases to trimming and J lost 3 bases, with 18 bases between them. CDR3 length equals 16 residues. The CDR3 nucleotides read TGTGCCAGCTCCCAAGACAGTGCCATGCTCAATCAGCCCCAGCATTTT. This gives the protein CASSQDSAMLNQPQHF.